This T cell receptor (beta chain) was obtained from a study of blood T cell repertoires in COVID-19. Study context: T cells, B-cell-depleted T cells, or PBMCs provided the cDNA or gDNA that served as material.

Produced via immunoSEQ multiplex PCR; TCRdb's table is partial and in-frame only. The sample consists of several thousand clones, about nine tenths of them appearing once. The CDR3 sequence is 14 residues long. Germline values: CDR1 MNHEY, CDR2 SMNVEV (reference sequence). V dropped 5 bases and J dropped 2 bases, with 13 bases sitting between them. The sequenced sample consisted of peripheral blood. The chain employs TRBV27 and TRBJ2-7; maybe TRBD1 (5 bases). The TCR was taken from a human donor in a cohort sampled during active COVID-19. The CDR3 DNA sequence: TGTGCCAGCAGTAACCAAGGGGTAGCCTACGAGCAGTACTTC. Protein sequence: CASSNQGVAYEQYF.